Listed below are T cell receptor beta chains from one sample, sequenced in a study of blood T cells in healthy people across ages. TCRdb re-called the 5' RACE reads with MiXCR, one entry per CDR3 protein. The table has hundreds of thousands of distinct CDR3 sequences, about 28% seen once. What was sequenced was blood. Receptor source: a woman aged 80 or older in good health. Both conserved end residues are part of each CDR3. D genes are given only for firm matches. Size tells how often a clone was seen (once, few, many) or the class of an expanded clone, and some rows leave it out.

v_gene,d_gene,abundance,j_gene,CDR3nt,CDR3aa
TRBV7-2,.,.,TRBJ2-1,TGTGCCAGCAGTCCTTGGGGGGCTTTCAATGAGCAGTTCTTC,CASSPWGAFNEQFF
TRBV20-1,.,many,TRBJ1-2,TGCAGTGCTAGAGGGCAAGTCTCCTATGGCTACACCTTC,CSARGQVSYGYTF
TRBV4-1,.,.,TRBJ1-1,TGCGCCAGCAGCCAAGATAGGAGCAACACTGAAGCTTTCTTT,CASSQDRSNTEAFF
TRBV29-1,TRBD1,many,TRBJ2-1,TGCAGCGTTGAACCAGGGGGAAGCTCCTACAATGAGCAGTTCTTC,CSVEPGGSSYNEQFF
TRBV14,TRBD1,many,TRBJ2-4,TGTGCCAGCAGCCACCGGGACAGCTTAGCCAAAAACATTCAGTACTTC,CASSHRDSLAKNIQYF
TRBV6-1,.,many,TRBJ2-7,TGTGCCAGCAGAAGCGTCGGGGGCTACGAGCAGTACTTC,CASRSVGGYEQYF
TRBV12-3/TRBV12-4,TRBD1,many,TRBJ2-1,TGTGCCAGCAGCTCTACGGGACAGGGGTCCTACAATGAGCAGTTCTTC,CASSSTGQGSYNEQFF
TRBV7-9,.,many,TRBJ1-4,TGTGCCAGCAGCTACGACGGTGCAACTAATGAAAAACTGTTTTTT,CASSYDGATNEKLFF
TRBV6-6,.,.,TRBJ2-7,TGTGCCAGCAGTTACGGGGAGTCCTACGAGCAGTACTTC,CASSYGESYEQYF
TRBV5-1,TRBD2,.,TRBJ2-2,TGCGCCAGCTACCCGCGGGGGGCCGCAAACCTAAACACCGGGGAGCTGTTTTTT,CASYPRGAANLNTGELFF
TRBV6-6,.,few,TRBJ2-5,TGTGCCAGCAGTATCGGGAACGAAGAGACCCAGTACTTC,CASSIGNEETQYF
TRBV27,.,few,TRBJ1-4,TGTGCCAGCAGTCCTCGACTGGGAACTAATGAAAAACTGTTTTTT,CASSPRLGTNEKLFF
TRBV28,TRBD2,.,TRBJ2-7,TGTGCCAGCAGTGGCCTAGCGGGAGTCAACTACGAGCAGTACTTC,CASSGLAGVNYEQYF
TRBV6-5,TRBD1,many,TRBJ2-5,TGTGCCAGCAGTTACTCGACACCGGGACAGGGAAGACAAGAGACCCAGTACTTC,CASSYSTPGQGRQETQYF
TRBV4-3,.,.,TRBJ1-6,TGCGCCAGCAGCCAAGGGGATATAGCATCACCCCTCCACTTT,CASSQGDIASPLHF
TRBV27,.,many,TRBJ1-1,TGTGCCAGCAGTTTATCTAGGGGGACCGCTTTCTTT,CASSLSRGTAFF
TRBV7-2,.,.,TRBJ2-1,TGTGCCAGCAGCGTAACAGGAGCCCCGGCCTACAATGAGCAGTTCTTC,CASSVTGAPAYNEQFF
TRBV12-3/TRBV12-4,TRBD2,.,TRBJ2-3,TGTGCCAGCAGTCTACGGGGGGGCCGATCAGATACGCAGTATTTT,CASSLRGGRSDTQYF
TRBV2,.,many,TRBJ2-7,TGTGCCAGCAGTGAGACTAGTCTCTCCTACGAGCAGTACTTC,CASSETSLSYEQYF
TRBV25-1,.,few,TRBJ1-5,TGTGCCAGCAGTGTAGGGGATCGGCAGCCCCAGCATTTT,CASSVGDRQPQHF
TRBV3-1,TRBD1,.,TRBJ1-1,TGTGCCAGCGGGGACAGATTGAACACTGAAGCTTTCTTT,CASGDRLNTEAFF
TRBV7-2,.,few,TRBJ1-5,TGTGCCAGCAGCTTAAAGGCAGACTATAGCGATCAGCCCCAGCATTTT,CASSLKADYSDQPQHF
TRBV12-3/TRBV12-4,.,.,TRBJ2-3,TGTGCCAGCAGGTCCGGGAGAGTGAGCACAGATACGCAGTATTTT,CASRSGRVSTDTQYF
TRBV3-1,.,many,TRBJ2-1,TGTGCCAGCAGCCAAGACCTCCCGGGTGAGCAGTTCTTC,CASSQDLPGEQFF
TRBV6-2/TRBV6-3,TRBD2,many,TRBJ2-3,TGTGCCAGCAGTTACCGGGTAGCGGGGGGGCTCGATACGCAGTATTTT,CASSYRVAGGLDTQYF
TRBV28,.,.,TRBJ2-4,TGTGCCAGCAGAACCGGGACCGCCAACATTCAGTACTTC,CASRTGTANIQYF
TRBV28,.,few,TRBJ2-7,TGTGCCAGCAGTTACGAACCGGGACGGGTACTAGGGCAGTACTTC,CASSYEPGRVLGQYF
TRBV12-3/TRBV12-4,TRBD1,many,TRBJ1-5,TGTGCCAGCAGTTTTCGGGACAGGGTGTATCAGCCCCAGCATTTT,CASSFRDRVYQPQHF
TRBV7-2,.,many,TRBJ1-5,TGTGCCAGCAGCTCCGATCGCAATCAGCCCCAGCATTTT,CASSSDRNQPQHF
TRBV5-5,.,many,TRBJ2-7,TGTGCCAGCAGCTTTCTCCGGACCTACTACGAGCAGTACTTC,CASSFLRTYYEQYF
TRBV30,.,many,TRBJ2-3,TGTGCCTGGAGTGTACAGGGAGATACGCAGTATTTT,CAWSVQGDTQYF
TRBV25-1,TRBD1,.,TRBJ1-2,TGTGCCAGCAGTGAATATAGACAGGGGGGTGGCTACACCTTC,CASSEYRQGGGYTF
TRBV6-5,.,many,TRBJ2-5,TGTGCCAGCAGCCACTCGGGGGCGGAGACCCAGTACTTC,CASSHSGAETQYF
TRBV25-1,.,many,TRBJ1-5,TGTGCCAGGGTAAGGATAGGGGTGGTTCAGCCCCAGCATTTT,CARVRIGVVQPQHF
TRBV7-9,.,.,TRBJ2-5,TGTGCCAGCTCAAAGGACACCGTACAAGAGACCCAGTACTTC,CASSKDTVQETQYF
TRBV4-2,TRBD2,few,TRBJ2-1,TGTGCCAGCAGCCAAGAACTAGCGGGGGGCCCTGCCCCGTTCTTC,CASSQELAGGPAPFF
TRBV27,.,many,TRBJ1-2,TGTGCCAGCAGACCCGACAGGCGCTTAGGAGGCTACACCTTC,CASRPDRRLGGYTF
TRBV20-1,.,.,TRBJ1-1,TGCAGTGCGGACCGGGACTTTAGGCAGGTGAACACTGAAGCTTTCTTT,CSADRDFRQVNTEAFF
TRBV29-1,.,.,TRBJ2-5,TGCAGCGTTGGTGGGGGCAGAGAGACCCAGTACTTC,CSVGGGRETQYF
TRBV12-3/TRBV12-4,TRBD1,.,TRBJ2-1,TGTGCCAGCAGTCCGGGACAGGGGAGCGGTGAGCAGTTCTTC,CASSPGQGSGEQFF
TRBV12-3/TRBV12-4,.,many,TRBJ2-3,TGTGCCAGCAGGGAAACTGGGGGGACTAGCACAGATACGCAGTATTTT,CASRETGGTSTDTQYF
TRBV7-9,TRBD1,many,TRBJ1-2,TGTGCCAGCAGCTTAATTGACAGGGGGCCGGCTGGCTACACCTTC,CASSLIDRGPAGYTF
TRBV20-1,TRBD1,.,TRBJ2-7,TGCAGTGCTCAGAGACAGGGCTACGAGCAGTACTTC,CSAQRQGYEQYF
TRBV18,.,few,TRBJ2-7,TGTGCCAGCTCACCGGAAGGAACCGAGCAGTACTTC,CASSPEGTEQYF
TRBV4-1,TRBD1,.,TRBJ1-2,TGCGCCAGCAGCCAAGGCCTAGGGACAGCGGCCTGTGGCTACACCTTC,CASSQGLGTAACGYTF
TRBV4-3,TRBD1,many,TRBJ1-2,TGCGCCAGCAGCCAAGGAAGGATAGGGACAGGTGACTATGGCTACACCTTC,CASSQGRIGTGDYGYTF
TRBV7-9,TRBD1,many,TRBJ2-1,TGTGCCAGCAGCTTAGGGACAGGGATCAATGAGCAGTTCTTC,CASSLGTGINEQFF
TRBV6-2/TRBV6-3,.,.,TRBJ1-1,TGTGCCAGCAGTTACAACACGGGCAGAGGACCTGAAGCTTTCTTT,CASSYNTGRGPEAFF
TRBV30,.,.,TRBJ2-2,TGTGCCTGGAGTACGGGGGCAGGGGAGCTGTTTTTT,CAWSTGAGELFF
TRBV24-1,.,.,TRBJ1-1,TGTGCCACCAATAGTGGGCGGGACGGCACTGAAGCTTTCTTT,CATNSGRDGTEAFF
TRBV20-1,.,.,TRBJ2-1,TGCAGTGTTGGTATTGAGCAGTTCTTC,CSVGIEQFF
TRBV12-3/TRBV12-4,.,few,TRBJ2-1,TGTGCCAGCAGCCTCAGGGCCCGGGGGTCCTACGAGCAGTTCTTC,CASSLRARGSYEQFF
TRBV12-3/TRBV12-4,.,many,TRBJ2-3,TGTGCCAGCAGTTTCCAGACAGATACGCAGTATTTT,CASSFQTDTQYF
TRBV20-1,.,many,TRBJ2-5,TGCAGTGCTAGGGGGGTAGGGCGAGAGACCCAGTACTTC,CSARGVGRETQYF
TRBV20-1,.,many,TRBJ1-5,TGCAGTGCTAGTCCCTCCCGGGGGCTTGAGAATCAGCCCCAGCATTTT,CSASPSRGLENQPQHF
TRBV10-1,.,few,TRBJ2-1,TGCGCCAGCAGTGATCAGGGGAAAGCGAACAATGAGCAGTTCTTC,CASSDQGKANNEQFF
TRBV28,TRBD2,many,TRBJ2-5,TGTGCCAGTAGCGGGGGAGGGGTTGAGACCCAGTACTTC,CASSGGGVETQYF
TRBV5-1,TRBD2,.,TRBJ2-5,TGCGCCAGCAGCTTGGGATATGACGGGAGGGCCCGAGAGCAGTACTTC,CASSLGYDGRAREQYF
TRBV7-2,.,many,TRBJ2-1,TGTGCCAGCAGCTTCTCCAGGGGCCCCTACAATGAGCAGTTCTTC,CASSFSRGPYNEQFF
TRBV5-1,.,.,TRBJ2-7,TGCGCCAGCAGCTTGGATGTTAGCGGCTACGAGCAGTACTTC,CASSLDVSGYEQYF